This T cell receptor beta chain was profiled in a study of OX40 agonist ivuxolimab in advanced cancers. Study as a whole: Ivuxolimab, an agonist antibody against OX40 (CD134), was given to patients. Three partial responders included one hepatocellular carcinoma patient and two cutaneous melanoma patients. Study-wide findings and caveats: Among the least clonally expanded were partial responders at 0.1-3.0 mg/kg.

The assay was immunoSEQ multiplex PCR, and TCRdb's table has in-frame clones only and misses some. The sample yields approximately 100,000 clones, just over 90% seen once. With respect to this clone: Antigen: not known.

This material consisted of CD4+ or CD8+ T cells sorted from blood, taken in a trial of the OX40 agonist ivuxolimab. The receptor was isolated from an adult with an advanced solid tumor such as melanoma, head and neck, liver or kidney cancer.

The CDR3, as DNA: TGTGCCAGTAAAAAGGTGGACAGGGGGAGGGATGAGCAGTTCTTC. This encodes CASKKVDRGRDEQFF. V usage is TRBV19 and J usage is TRBJ2-1; 10 nucleotides line up with TRBD1. V lost 7 bases to trimming and J lost 8 bases; unmatched junction nucleotides: 11. Germline V gene lookup returns CDR1 LNHDA and CDR2 SQIVND (reference sequence). The CDR3 is made up of 15 amino acids.